The present TCR beta chain was sequenced within a study of blood T cells in healthy people across ages. The CDR3 totals 14 residues. The germline CDR1 and CDR2 sequences are SGHVS and FNYEAQ. Through a sample-barcoded 5' primer and a J-beta primer mix, a second PCR was run for roughly 6 to 12 cycles. A single record per CDR3 protein comes from TCRdb applying MiXCR to the 5' RACE reads. Here the sample spans hundreds of thousands of distinct CDR3 sequences, about 30% being singletons. Sequenced: blood. This chain uses TRBV7-6 with TRBJ2-4, with 9 nucleotides matching TRBD1. The closer fit of TRBJ2-7 to the DNA end suggests the J call may be wrong. This TCR was recovered from a woman at least 80 years old in good health. CDR3 amino acids: CASSSGDRVYEQYF. The CDR3 bases are TGTGCCAGCAGCTCTGGGGACAGGGTCTACGAGCAGTACTTC.